The 9 T cell receptor beta chains reported below all come from one sample, sequenced in a study of blood T cell repertoires in COVID-19. Sequencing used immunoSEQ multiplex PCR; TCRdb keeps in-frame clones, though not all of them. Found here are about 220,000 clones, 85% of them singletons; the top ten hold approximately 2.4%. The sequencing input was peripheral blood. These receptors originate from a woman aged 70-85 years with COVID-19, enrolled during active disease.

The gene calls are TRBV6-2 or TRBV6-3 and TRBJ2-3; 7 bases align to TRBD2. Germline trimming cut 2 bases from V and 4 bases from J; bases unmatched to any gene: 3. The germline CDR1 and CDR2 sequences are MNHEY and SVGEGT. The CDR3 length is 14 residues. For the CDR3, the DNA is TGTGCCAGCAGTTACCCCCGGGGGGCAGATACGCAGTATTTT. This translates into CASSYPRGADTQYF.

The V and J genes are TRBV5-3 and TRBJ2-2; a weak D match, TRBD2 (5 bases). Being an ORF, TRBV5-3 has a function that is uncertain. The CDR3 length is 14 residues. V shed 3 bases and J shed 6 bases, with 12 bases lying between them. CDR3 DNA sequence: TGTGCCAGAAGCTCCCCACGACTATCCGGGGAGCTGTTTTTT. Translation gives CARSSPRLSGELFF.

The chain combines TRBV6-2 or TRBV6-3 with TRBJ1-1; the match to TRBD1 covers 10 bases. Germline lookup yields CDR1 MNHEY and CDR2 SVGEGT. This CDR3 region has 15 residues. Germline trimming cut 0 bases from V and 4 bases from J; bases unmatched to any gene: 2. The CDR3 coding sequence is TGTGCCAGCAGTTACTCGGACAGGGGGACCACTGAAGCTTTCTTT. It yields the protein CASSYSDRGTTEAFF.

This clone was picked up a small number of times. The chain joins TRBV18 to TRBJ1-2; D possibly corresponds to TRBD1 (6 bases). The length of the CDR3 is 17 residues. The ends were cut back, 2 bases at V and 8 bases at J, with 24 bases in the middle. The V gene's germline CDR1 is KGHSH and CDR2 LQKENI. CDR3 DNA: TGTGCCAGCTCACCATCGATCGACGGGCAGGGGATGGGAGGCTACACCTTC. It specifies CASSPSIDGQGMGGYTF.

The chain is built from TRBV3-1 (or the pseudogene TRBV3-2) and TRBJ2-7; the D gene is possibly TRBD2 (5 bases). Per the germline V gene, CDR1 is LGHDT and CDR2 is YNNKEL (reference sequence). The CDR3 runs to 13 residues. The V and J ends lost 1 base and 4 bases respectively, with 8 bases between them. DNA of the CDR3: TGTGCCAGCAGCCAAGCCGGGATATACGAGCAGTACTTC. Protein: CASSQAGIYEQYF.

A single count supports this clone. The chain has TRBV5-1 and TRBJ2-1; 11 bases are shared with TRBD2. The germline gives CDR1 SGHRS, CDR2 YFSETQ. With 4 bases clipped from V and 8 bases from J, the junction kept 14 bases outside the gene matches. The CDR3 has 17 amino acids. The DNA for the CDR3 is TGCGCCAGCAGCCTGATCGTATTAGCGGGAGGGAGCGATGAGCAGTTCTTC. Protein product: CASSLIVLAGGSDEQFF.

The table lists this clone with a few counts. The chain is built from TRBV3-1 (or the pseudogene TRBV3-2) and TRBJ2-1, with D uncertain. The CDR3 totals 15 residues. The germline gives CDR1 LGHDT, CDR2 YNNKEL (reference sequence). The germline V and J ends were trimmed by 4 bases and 6 bases, with 16 bases remaining between them. DNA for the CDR3: TGTGCCAGCAGCCCCTTGGCCCTGAATGGCAATGAGCAGTTCTTC. Amino acid sequence: CASSPLALNGNEQFF.

The J gene is TRBJ1-5, the V gene TRBV27; tentatively, D is TRBD1 (5 bases). Germline loops: CDR1 MNHEY, CDR2 SMNVEV (reference sequence). There are 14 residues in the CDR3. Between the trimmed V and J ends, which lost 5 bases and 11 bases, there was a span of 19 bases. CDR3 nucleotide sequence: TGTGCCAGCAGTGTGGGGGAGGATCGGATGGCCCAGCATTTT. Its protein is CASSVGEDRMAQHF.

The V and J genes are TRBV7-2 and TRBJ1-6; D is undetermined. This CDR3 comprises 14 residues. In germline, CDR1 is SGHTA, CDR2 FQGNSA. V shed 1 base and J shed 6 bases, with 7 bases lying between them. CDR3 nucleotide sequence: TGTGCCAGCAGCTTAGACAGTGTTAATTCACCCCTCCACTTT. This sequence encodes CASSLDSVNSPLHF.